Listed below are T cell receptor beta chains from one sample, sequenced in a study of cytomegalovirus exposure and HLA in healthy donors. Assay: immunoSEQ multiplex PCR; the TCRdb copy retains only in-frame clones and omits some. Of 85,000 to 110,000 clones listed, around 77% are singletons. Sequencing used PBMCs. Receptor source: a man between 45 and 60 years old in good health and CMV-seropositive. Each CDR3 is given with its conserved first and last residue. D genes are given only for firm matches. Expanded clones are given a class, and other clones once, few, many or no size at all.

CDR3: CASSKWTIRRSMEQFF; DNA: TGTGCCAGCAGCAAATGGACTATTCGACGCTCAATGGAGCAGTTCTTC; V: TRBV7-3; D: .; size: .; J: TRBJ2-1
CDR3: CASRGTSGSPGELFF; DNA: TGTGCCAGCAGGGGGACTAGCGGGAGTCCCGGGGAGCTGTTTTTT; V: TRBV2; D: TRBD2; size: .; J: TRBJ2-2
CDR3: CASRNDRGYQETQYF; DNA: TGTGCCAGCAGAAATGACAGGGGCTACCAAGAGACCCAGTACTTC; V: TRBV28; D: TRBD1; size: .; J: TRBJ2-5
CDR3: CAWSVGSGITDTQYF; DNA: TGTGCCTGGAGTGTGGGTAGCGGGATCACAGATACGCAGTATTTT; V: TRBV30; D: TRBD2; size: .; J: TRBJ2-3
CDR3: CAISVSGGGTDTQYF; DNA: TGTGCCATCAGTGTGTCTGGAGGGGGCACAGATACGCAGTATTTT; V: TRBV10-3; D: .; size: .; J: TRBJ2-3
CDR3: CASNVAGGAREQYF; DNA: TGTGCCAGCAACGTAGCGGGGGGAGCTCGAGAGCAGTACTTC; V: TRBV28; D: TRBD2; size: .; J: TRBJ2-7
CDR3: CASRLPDPGGNYGYTF; DNA: TGCGCCAGCAGACTCCCTGACCCGGGGGGTAACTATGGCTACACCTTC; V: TRBV5-1; D: .; size: .; J: TRBJ1-2
CDR3: CASSRGTSGIPYEQYF; DNA: TGTGCCAGCAGCCGAGGGACTAGCGGGATTCCCTACGAGCAGTACTTC; V: TRBV4-2; D: TRBD2; size: .; J: TRBJ2-7
CDR3: CASSPDRGRQPQHF; DNA: TGTGCCAGCAGTCCGGACAGGGGCAGGCAGCCCCAGCATTTT; V: TRBV2; D: TRBD1; size: .; J: TRBJ1-5
CDR3: CASSFQGPDSRGFF; DNA: TGCGCCAGCAGTTTCCAAGGACCGGACTCCAGGGGGTTCTTC; V: TRBV5-1; D: .; size: once; J: TRBJ2-1
CDR3: CASSHATGSNQPQHF; DNA: TGCGCCAGCAGCCATGCAACAGGTAGCAATCAGCCCCAGCATTTT; V: TRBV4-3; D: .; size: .; J: TRBJ1-5
CDR3: CASSEAAAGYGYTF; DNA: TGTGCCAGCAGTGAAGCAGCGGCAGGCTATGGCTACACCTTC; V: TRBV6-1; D: .; size: .; J: TRBJ1-2
CDR3: CASSSPGGEQYF; DNA: TGCGCCAGCAGCTCCCCGGGAGGCGAGCAGTACTTC; V: TRBV5-1; D: TRBD2; size: .; J: TRBJ2-7
CDR3: CAISELAGEGQETQYF; DNA: TGTGCCATCAGTGAACTAGCGGGAGAGGGGCAAGAGACCCAGTACTTC; V: TRBV10-3; D: TRBD2; size: .; J: TRBJ2-5
CDR3: CASSYLAGEQFF; DNA: TGTGCCAGCAGTTATCTAGCGGGTGAGCAGTTCTTC; V: TRBV6-6; D: TRBD2; size: .; J: TRBJ2-1
CDR3: CASSTGQGFLTEAFF; DNA: TGTGCCAGTAGTACGGGACAGGGGTTTCTCACTGAAGCTTTCTTT; V: TRBV19; D: TRBD1; size: .; J: TRBJ1-1
CDR3: CASSPGLAGEQYF; DNA: TGTGCCAGCAGCCCGGGACTAGCGGGGGAGCAGTACTTC; V: TRBV7-3; D: TRBD2; size: .; J: TRBJ2-7
CDR3: CASSGYREETQYF; DNA: TGTGCCAGCAGCGGCTACAGGGAAGAGACCCAGTACTTC; V: TRBV9; D: .; size: .; J: TRBJ2-5
CDR3: CASSLGQRYEQYF; DNA: TGTGCCAGCAGCTTGGGACAGCGCTACGAGCAGTACTTC; V: TRBV5-4; D: .; size: .; J: TRBJ2-7
CDR3: CASSFHPVTRGRTEAFF; DNA: TGTGCCAGCAGTTTTCACCCCGTGACCAGGGGGAGAACTGAAGCTTTCTTT; V: TRBV27; D: TRBD1; size: .; J: TRBJ1-1
CDR3: CASSLGLAITDTQYF; DNA: TGTGCCAGCAGCTTAGGACTAGCGATCACAGATACGCAGTATTTT; V: TRBV7-3; D: TRBD2; size: .; J: TRBJ2-3
CDR3: CAWRSISGILRNEQFF; DNA: TGTGCCTGGAGATCTATTAGCGGGATCCTAAGGAATGAGCAGTTCTTC; V: TRBV30; D: TRBD2; size: .; J: TRBJ2-1
CDR3: CATSRGSQGYGNTIYF; DNA: TGTGCCACCAGCAGAGGATCACAGGGATATGGAAACACCATATATTTT; V: TRBV15; D: .; size: .; J: TRBJ1-3
CDR3: CASTGITGELFF; DNA: TGTGCCAGTACCGGTATCACCGGGGAGCTGTTTTTT; V: TRBV19; D: .; size: .; J: TRBJ2-2
CDR3: CASSRGSGANVLTF; DNA: TGTGCCAGCAGCCGAGGGTCTGGGGCCAACGTCCTGACTTTC; V: TRBV7-6; D: .; size: few; J: TRBJ2-6
CDR3: CASSLTGAASGANVLTF; DNA: TGTGCCAGCAGCCTAACAGGGGCTGCCTCTGGGGCCAACGTCCTGACTTTC; V: TRBV7-9; D: TRBD1; size: .; J: TRBJ2-6
CDR3: CASSAGQGHTDTQYF; DNA: TGTGCCAGCAGCGCAGGACAGGGACACACAGATACGCAGTATTTT; V: TRBV5-4; D: TRBD1; size: few; J: TRBJ2-3
CDR3: CASRPGQGAEEQYF; DNA: TGTGCCAGCAGACCGGGACAGGGGGCAGAGGAGCAGTACTTC; V: TRBV28; D: TRBD1; size: few; J: TRBJ2-7
CDR3: CASGTWAGSNEKLFF; DNA: TGTGCCAGCGGAACCTGGGCAGGATCTAATGAAAAACTGTTTTTT; V: TRBV5-8; D: .; size: .; J: TRBJ1-4
CDR3: CASSPAGLAGPYNEQFF; DNA: TGTGCCAGCAGTCCTGCCGGGCTAGCGGGACCCTACAATGAGCAGTTCTTC; V: TRBV11-2; D: TRBD2; size: .; J: TRBJ2-1
CDR3: CASRVGGNQETQYF; DNA: TGTGCCAGCAGGGTTGGCGGGAACCAAGAGACCCAGTACTTC; V: TRBV11-2; D: .; size: .; J: TRBJ2-5
CDR3: CAWSVTGETQYF; DNA: TGTGCCTGGAGTGTAACCGGGGAGACCCAGTACTTC; V: TRBV30; D: .; size: .; J: TRBJ2-5
CDR3: CASSLARQASNEQFF; DNA: TGTGCCAGCAGCTTGGCCCGACAGGCTTCCAATGAGCAGTTCTTC; V: TRBV5-4; D: .; size: .; J: TRBJ2-1
CDR3: CASSLWTGGAFF; DNA: TGTGCCAGCAGCCTTTGGACAGGGGGAGCTTTCTTT; V: TRBV28; D: TRBD1; size: few; J: TRBJ1-1
CDR3: CASSLQGRGDTQYF; DNA: TGTGCCAGCAGCTTACAGGGGCGGGGGGATACGCAGTATTTT; V: TRBV7-3; D: .; size: .; J: TRBJ2-3
CDR3: CASSLGSGGAILTF; DNA: TGTGCCAGCAGCTTAGGGTCGGGGGGCGCAATCCTTACCTTC; V: TRBV7-9; D: .; size: .; J: TRBJ1-2
CDR3: CATSRDLSYEQYF; DNA: TGTGCCACCAGCAGAGATCTGAGCTACGAGCAGTACTTC; V: TRBV15; D: .; size: .; J: TRBJ2-7
CDR3: CASSQAQATGELFF; DNA: TGCGCCAGCAGCCAAGCTCAGGCTACCGGGGAGCTGTTTTTT; V: TRBV4-3; D: .; size: .; J: TRBJ2-2
CDR3: CASSRTGTVRYNEQFF; DNA: TGTGCCAGCAGCAGGACCGGGACAGTAAGATACAATGAGCAGTTCTTC; V: TRBV11-2; D: TRBD1; size: few; J: TRBJ2-1
CDR3: CASSERQTNTEAFF; DNA: TGTGCCAGCAGTGAAAGACAGACGAACACTGAAGCTTTCTTT; V: TRBV6-1; D: .; size: .; J: TRBJ1-1
CDR3: CASSLVGGNTEAFF; DNA: TGTGCCAGCAGCTTAGTCGGGGGGAACACTGAAGCTTTCTTT; V: TRBV11-2; D: .; size: once; J: TRBJ1-1
CDR3: CASSQTRTSGRMYNEQFF; DNA: TGTGCCAGCAGCCAAACTCGGACTAGCGGGAGAATGTACAATGAGCAGTTCTTC; V: TRBV7-9; D: TRBD2; size: few; J: TRBJ2-1
CDR3: CASSPIYEQYF; DNA: TGTGCCAGCAGTCCTATCTACGAGCAGTACTTC; V: TRBV2; D: .; size: few; J: TRBJ2-7
CDR3: CSVPTGTRGYEQYF; DNA: TGCAGCGTCCCTACCGGGACTAGGGGCTACGAGCAGTACTTC; V: TRBV29-1; D: TRBD2; size: .; J: TRBJ2-7
CDR3: CASRGQGGTEAFF; DNA: TGTGCCAGCAGGGGACAGGGGGGCACTGAAGCTTTCTTT; V: TRBV11-3; D: TRBD1; size: .; J: TRBJ1-1
CDR3: CASSRSSGSGYEQYF; DNA: TGTGCCAGCTCCCGATCTAGCGGGAGCGGCTACGAGCAGTACTTC; V: TRBV7-6; D: TRBD2; size: .; J: TRBJ2-7
CDR3: CSSSFEGWGTEAFF; DNA: TGTTCCAGCAGCTTTGAGGGCTGGGGAACTGAAGCTTTCTTT; V: TRBV7-9; D: .; size: .; J: TRBJ1-1
CDR3: CASRVISGRGELFF; DNA: TGTGCCAGCCGCGTGATTAGCGGGAGGGGGGAGCTGTTTTTT; V: TRBV28; D: TRBD2; size: .; J: TRBJ2-2
CDR3: CASSVLRGLGETQYF; DNA: TGTGCCAGCAGCGTCCTCAGGGGGCTCGGGGAGACCCAGTACTTC; V: TRBV7-8; D: TRBD1; size: once; J: TRBJ2-5
CDR3: CASSPDTYREKLFF; DNA: TGTGCCAGCAGCCCCGACACCTACCGTGAAAAACTGTTTTTT; V: TRBV5-4; D: .; size: .; J: TRBJ1-4
CDR3: CASSKLDTNYSNQPQHF; DNA: TGTGCCAGCAGCAAACTCGACACAAATTATAGCAATCAGCCCCAGCATTTT; V: TRBV21-1; D: .; size: once; J: TRBJ1-5
CDR3: CASSASGSVNVLTF; DNA: TGTGCCAGCAGCGCTAGCGGGAGTGTCAACGTCCTGACTTTC; V: TRBV6-4; D: TRBD2; size: .; J: TRBJ2-6
CDR3: CASRDFRAASYEQYF; DNA: TGTGCCAGCAGAGACTTCAGGGCAGCATCCTACGAGCAGTACTTC; V: TRBV2; D: .; size: .; J: TRBJ2-7